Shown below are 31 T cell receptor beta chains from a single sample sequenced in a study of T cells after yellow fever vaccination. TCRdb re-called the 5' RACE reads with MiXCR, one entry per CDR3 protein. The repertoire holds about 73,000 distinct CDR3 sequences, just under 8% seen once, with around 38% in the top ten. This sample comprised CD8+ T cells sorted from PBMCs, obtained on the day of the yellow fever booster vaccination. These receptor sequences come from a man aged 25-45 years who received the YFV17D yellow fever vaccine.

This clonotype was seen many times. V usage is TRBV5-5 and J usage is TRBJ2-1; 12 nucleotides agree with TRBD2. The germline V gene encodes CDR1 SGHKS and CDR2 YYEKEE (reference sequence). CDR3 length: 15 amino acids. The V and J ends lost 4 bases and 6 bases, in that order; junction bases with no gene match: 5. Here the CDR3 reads CASSPTSGRINEQFF. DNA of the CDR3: TGTGCCAGCAGCCCAACTAGCGGGAGGATCAATGAGCAGTTCTTC.

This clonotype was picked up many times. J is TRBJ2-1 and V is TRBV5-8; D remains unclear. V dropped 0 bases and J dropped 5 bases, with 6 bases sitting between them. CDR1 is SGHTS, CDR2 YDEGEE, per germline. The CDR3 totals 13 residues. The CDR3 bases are TGTGCCAGCAGCTTGGACAGCAACAATGAGCAGTTCTTC. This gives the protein CASSLDSNNEQFF.

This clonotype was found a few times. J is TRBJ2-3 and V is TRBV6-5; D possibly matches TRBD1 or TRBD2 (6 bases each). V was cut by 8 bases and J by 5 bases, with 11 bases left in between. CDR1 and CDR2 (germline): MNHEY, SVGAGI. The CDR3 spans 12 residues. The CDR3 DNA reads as TGTGCCAGCCGGGGGCGCGGAGATACGCAGTATTTT. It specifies CASRGRGDTQYF.

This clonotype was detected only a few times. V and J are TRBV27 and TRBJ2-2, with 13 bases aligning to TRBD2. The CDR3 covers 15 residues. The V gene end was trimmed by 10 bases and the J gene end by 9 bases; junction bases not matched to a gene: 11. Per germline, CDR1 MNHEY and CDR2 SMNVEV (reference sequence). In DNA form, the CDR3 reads TGTGCCACCTCGTGGACTAGCGGGAGTATGCGGGAGCTGTTTTTT. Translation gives CATSWTSGSMRELFF.

The CDR3 DNA reads TGTGCCAGTACAGGCCCGGGGGGCCGCAATCAGCCCCAGCATTTT. Its translation is CASTGPGGRNQPQHF. The gene calls are TRBV19 and TRBJ1-5; D might be TRBD1 (6 bases). Germline V lookup: CDR1 LNHDA, CDR2 SQIVND (reference sequence). This CDR3 is 15 amino acids long. Trimming stripped 7 bases from V and 2 bases from J, with 15 bases between.

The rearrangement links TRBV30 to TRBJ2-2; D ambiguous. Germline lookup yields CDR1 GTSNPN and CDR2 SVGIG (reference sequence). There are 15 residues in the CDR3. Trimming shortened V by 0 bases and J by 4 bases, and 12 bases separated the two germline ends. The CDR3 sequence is CAWSVAVGLTGELFF. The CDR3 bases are TGTGCCTGGAGTGTAGCTGTGGGTCTCACCGGGGAGCTGTTTTTT.

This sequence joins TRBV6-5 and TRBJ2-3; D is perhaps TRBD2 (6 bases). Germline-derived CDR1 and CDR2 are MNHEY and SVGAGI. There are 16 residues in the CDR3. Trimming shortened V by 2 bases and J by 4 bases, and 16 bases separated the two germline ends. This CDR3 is CASSYTGTDGADTQYF. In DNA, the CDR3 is TGTGCCAGCAGTTACACGGGGACTGATGGGGCAGATACGCAGTATTTT.

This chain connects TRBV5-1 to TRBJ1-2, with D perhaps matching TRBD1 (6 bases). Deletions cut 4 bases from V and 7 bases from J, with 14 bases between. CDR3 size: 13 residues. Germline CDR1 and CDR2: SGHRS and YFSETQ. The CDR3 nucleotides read TGCGCCAGCAGCCCGACGGGGGCGGGTGGCTACACCTTC. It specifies CASSPTGAGGYTF.

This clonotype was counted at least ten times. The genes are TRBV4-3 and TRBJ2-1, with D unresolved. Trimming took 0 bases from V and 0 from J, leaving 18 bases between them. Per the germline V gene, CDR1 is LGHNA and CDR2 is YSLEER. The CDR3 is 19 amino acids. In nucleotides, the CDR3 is TGCGCCAGCAGCCAAGATCAAGCGCTAGTACAGAGCTCCTACAATGAGCAGTTCTTC. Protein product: CASSQDQALVQSSYNEQFF.

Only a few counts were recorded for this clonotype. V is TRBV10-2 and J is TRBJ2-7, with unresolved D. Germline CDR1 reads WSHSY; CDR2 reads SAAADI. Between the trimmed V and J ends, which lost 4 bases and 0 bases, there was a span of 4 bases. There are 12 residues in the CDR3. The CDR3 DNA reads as TGCGCCAGCAGTGGGAGCTCCTACGAGCAGTACTTC. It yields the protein CASSGSSYEQYF.

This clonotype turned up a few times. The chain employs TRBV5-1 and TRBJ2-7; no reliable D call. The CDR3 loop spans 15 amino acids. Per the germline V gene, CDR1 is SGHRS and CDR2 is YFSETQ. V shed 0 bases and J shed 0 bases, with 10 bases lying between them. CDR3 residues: CASSLVDKPSYEQYF. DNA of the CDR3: TGCGCCAGCAGCTTGGTAGACAAGCCCTCCTACGAGCAGTACTTC.

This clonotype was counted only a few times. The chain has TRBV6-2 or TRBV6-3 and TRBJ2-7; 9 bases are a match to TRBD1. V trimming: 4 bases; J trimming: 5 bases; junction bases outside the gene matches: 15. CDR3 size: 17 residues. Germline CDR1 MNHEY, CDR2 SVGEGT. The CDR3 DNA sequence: TGTGCCAGCAGTTGGGACGTCGCGGGGACAGGGACTCACGAGCAGTACTTC. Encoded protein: CASSWDVAGTGTHEQYF.

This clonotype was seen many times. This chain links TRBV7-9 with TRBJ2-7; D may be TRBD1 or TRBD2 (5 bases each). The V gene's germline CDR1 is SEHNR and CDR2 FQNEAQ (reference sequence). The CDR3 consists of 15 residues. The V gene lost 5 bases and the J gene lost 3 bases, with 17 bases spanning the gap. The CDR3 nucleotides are TGTGCCAGCAGCCCGTTTGGGACGGAGGTCTACGAGCAGTACTTC. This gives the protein CASSPFGTEVYEQYF.

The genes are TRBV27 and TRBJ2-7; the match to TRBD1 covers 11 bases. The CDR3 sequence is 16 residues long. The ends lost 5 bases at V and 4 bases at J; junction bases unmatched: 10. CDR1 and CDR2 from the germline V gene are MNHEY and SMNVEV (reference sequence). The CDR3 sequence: CASSRALDRGQYEQYF. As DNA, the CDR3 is TGTGCCAGCAGTAGGGCCTTGGACAGGGGGCAATACGAGCAGTACTTC.

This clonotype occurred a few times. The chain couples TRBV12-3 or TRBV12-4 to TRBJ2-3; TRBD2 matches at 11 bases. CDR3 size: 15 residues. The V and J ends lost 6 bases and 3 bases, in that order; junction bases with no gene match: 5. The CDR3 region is CASRIAGGPTDTQYF. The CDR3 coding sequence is TGTGCCAGCAGGATAGCGGGAGGGCCTACAGATACGCAGTATTTT.

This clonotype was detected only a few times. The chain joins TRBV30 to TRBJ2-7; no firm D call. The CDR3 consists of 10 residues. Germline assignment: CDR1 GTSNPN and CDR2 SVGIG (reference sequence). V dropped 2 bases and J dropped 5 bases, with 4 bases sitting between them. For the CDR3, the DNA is TGTGCCTGGAGTAACAACGAGCAGTACTTC. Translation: CAWSNNEQYF.

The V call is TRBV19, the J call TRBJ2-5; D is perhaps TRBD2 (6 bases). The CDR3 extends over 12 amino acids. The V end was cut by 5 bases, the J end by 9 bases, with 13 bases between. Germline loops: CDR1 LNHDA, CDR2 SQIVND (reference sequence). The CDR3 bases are TGTGCCAGTAGTGCCGGGACTCCCCCCCAGTACTTC. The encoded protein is CASSAGTPPQYF. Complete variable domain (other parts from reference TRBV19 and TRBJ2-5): DGGITQSPKYLFRKEGQNVTLSCEQNLNHDAMYWYRQDPGQGLRLIYYSQIVNDFQKGDIAEGYSVSREKKESFPLTVTSAQKNPTAFYLCASSAGTPPQYFGPGTRLLVL.

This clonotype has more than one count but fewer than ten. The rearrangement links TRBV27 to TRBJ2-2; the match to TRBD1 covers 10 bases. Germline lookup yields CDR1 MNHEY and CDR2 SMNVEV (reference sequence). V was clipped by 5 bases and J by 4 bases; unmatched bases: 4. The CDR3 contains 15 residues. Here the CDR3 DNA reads TGTGCCAGCAGTCCGGGACAGGGGAGCACCGGGGAGCTGTTTTTT. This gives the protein CASSPGQGSTGELFF.

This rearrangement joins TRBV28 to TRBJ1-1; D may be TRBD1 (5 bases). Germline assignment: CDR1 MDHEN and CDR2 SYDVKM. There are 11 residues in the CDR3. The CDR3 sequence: CGAGGNTEAFF. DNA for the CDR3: TGTGGCGCGGGGGGTAACACTGAAGCTTTCTTT.

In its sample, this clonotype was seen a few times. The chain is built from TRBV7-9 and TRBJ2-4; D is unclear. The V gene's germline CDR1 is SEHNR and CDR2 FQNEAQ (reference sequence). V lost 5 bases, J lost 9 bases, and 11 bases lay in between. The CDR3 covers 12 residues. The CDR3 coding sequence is TGTGCCAGCAGCCCCCCCGGTAGCATTCAGTACTTC. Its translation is CASSPPGSIQYF.

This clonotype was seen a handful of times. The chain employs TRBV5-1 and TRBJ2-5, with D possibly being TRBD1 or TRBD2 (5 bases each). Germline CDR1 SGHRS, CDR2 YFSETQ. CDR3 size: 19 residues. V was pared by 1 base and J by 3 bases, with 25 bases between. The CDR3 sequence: CASSLQSGPSGPLEETQYF. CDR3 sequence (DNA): TGCGCCAGCAGCTTGCAATCGGGACCCAGCGGCCCATTAGAAGAGACCCAGTACTTC.

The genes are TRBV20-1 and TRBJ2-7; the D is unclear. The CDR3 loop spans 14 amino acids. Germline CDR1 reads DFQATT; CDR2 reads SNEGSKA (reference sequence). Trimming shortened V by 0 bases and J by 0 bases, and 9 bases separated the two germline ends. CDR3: CSARELKSSYEQYF. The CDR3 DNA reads TGCAGTGCTAGAGAGCTGAAAAGCTCCTACGAGCAGTACTTC.

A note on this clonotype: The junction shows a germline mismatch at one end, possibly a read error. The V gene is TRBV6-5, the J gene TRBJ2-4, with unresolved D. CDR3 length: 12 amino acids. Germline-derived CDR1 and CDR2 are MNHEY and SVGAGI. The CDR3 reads CASSPTGNIQYF. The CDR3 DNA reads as TGTGCTAGCAGCCCCACCGGGAACATTCAGTACTTC.

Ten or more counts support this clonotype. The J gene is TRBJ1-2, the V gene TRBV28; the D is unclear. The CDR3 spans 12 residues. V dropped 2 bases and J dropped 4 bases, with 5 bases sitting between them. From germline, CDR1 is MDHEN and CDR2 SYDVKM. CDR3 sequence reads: CASSLDVYGYTF. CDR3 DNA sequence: TGTGCCAGCAGTTTAGATGTCTATGGCTACACCTTC.

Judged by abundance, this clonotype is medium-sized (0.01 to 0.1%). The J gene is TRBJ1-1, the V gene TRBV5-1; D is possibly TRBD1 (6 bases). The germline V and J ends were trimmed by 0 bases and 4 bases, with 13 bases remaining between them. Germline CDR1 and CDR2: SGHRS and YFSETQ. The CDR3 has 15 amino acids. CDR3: CASSLDKGGFTEAFF. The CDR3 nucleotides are TGCGCCAGCAGCTTGGATAAGGGGGGTTTCACTGAAGCTTTCTTT.

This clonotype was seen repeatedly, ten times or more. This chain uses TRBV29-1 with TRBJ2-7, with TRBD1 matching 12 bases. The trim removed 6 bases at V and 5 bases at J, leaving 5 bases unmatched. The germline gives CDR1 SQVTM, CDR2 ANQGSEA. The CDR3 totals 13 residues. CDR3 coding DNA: TGCAGCGTCCCGGGACAGGGGGCCAACGAGCAGTACTTC. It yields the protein CSVPGQGANEQYF.

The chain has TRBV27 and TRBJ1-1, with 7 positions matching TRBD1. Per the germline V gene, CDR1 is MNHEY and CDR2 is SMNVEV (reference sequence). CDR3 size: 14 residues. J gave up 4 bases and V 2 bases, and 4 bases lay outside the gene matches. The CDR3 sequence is CASSLTGVGTEAFF. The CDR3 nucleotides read TGTGCCAGCAGTTTAACAGGGGTAGGCACTGAAGCTTTCTTT.

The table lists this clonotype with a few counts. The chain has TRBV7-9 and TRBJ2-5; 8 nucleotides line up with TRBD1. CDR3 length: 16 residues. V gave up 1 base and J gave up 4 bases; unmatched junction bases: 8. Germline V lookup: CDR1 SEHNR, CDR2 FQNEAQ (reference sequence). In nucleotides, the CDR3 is TGTGCCAGCAGCTTAGGGCGGCAGGGGGCTCGAGAGACCCAGTACTTC. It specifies CASSLGRQGARETQYF.

CDR3 nucleotide sequence: TGTGCCACCAGCAGAGACGGACAGGCGTTAACAGATACGCAGTATTTT. Protein product: CATSRDGQALTDTQYF. This chain joins TRBV15 and TRBJ2-3; 7 nucleotides align to TRBD1. J gave up 3 bases and V 0 bases, and 6 bases lay outside the gene matches. The CDR3 totals 16 residues. Germline values: CDR1 LNHNV, CDR2 YYDKDF (reference sequence).

Here the CDR3 DNA reads TGCGCCAGCAGCCCCGATCTAGCGGACACCGGGGAGCTGTTTTTT. This translates into CASSPDLADTGELFF. The V call is TRBV4-3, the J call TRBJ2-2, with 7 bases identical to TRBD2. This CDR3 is built from 15 residues. CDR1 is LGHNA and CDR2 is YSLEER in the germline V gene. V lost 4 bases and J lost 3; bases outside the gene matches: 5.

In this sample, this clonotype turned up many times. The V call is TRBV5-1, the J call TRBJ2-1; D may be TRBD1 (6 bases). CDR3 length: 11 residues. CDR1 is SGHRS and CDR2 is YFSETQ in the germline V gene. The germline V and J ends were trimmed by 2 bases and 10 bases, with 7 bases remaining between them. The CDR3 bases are TGCGCCAGCAGCTTTCAGGGGGAGCAGTTCTTC. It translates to CASSFQGEQFF.